This record looks at one T cell receptor beta chain sequence and its context. This specimen comes from a study of cytomegalovirus exposure and HLA in healthy donors. Study as a whole: An earlier analysis found 120 million or so unique TCR beta sequences from approximately 190 million T cells.

J was trimmed by 5 bases and V by 8 bases; bases with no gene match: 10. Germline V CDR1 and CDR2: MNHEY, SMNVEV (reference sequence). The CDR3 has 14 amino acids. Primers included in the PCR were 60 Vbeta and 13 Jbeta primers. Generated by immunoSEQ multiplex PCR, the TCRdb table keeps only in-frame clones and is missing some. Among roughly 120,000 clones listed, more than 80% were seen once. The sequenced sample was PBMCs. V usage is TRBV27 and J usage is TRBJ2-5; 8 nucleotides agree with TRBD2. The sequence was obtained from a middle-aged man in good health and CMV-seronegative. The CDR3 sequence is CASCTAGESETQYF. CDR3 nucleotides: TGTGCCAGCTGTACAGCGGGGGAGAGTGAGACCCAGTACTTC.